The entry below describes one T cell receptor beta chain. The data belong to a study of regulatory T cells in long-lasting Graves disease. Specified time point: persistent/refractory GD, antithyroid drugs over 5 years with positive TRAb. PBMC-derived RNA was used for the TCR library. This CDR3 is 15 amino acids long. CDR1 is SGDLS, CDR2 YYNGEE, per germline. Unmatched junction bases numbered 10, after V lost 4 bases and J lost 4 bases. For TCR beta, libraries came from iRepertoire HTBI primers and Arm-PCR of CDR3 regions. MiXCR, applied by TCRdb to the multiplex PCR reads, yields one record per CDR3 protein. The repertoire holds 650,000 to 850,000 distinct CDR3 sequences, with around 32% as singletons.

The rearrangement links TRBV9 to TRBJ1-1, with 7 bases matching TRBD1. The sequencing used peripheral blood mononuclear cells (PBMCs), collected when the disease was refractory, from a patient treated with antithyroid drugs. The sequence came from a female donor with Graves disease. The CDR3 region is CASSTRVGGVTEAFF. The CDR3 nucleotides are TGTGCCAGCAGCACGAGAGTAGGGGGCGTCACTGAAGCTTTCTTT.